These 13 T cell receptor beta chains were all obtained from the same sample, sequenced in a study of T cells in Graves' hyperthyroidism and ophthalmopathy. Amplification of TCR beta CDR3 regions used RNA as the template. The HTBI set primed first-round TCR CDR3 RT-PCR. TCRdb reprocessed the multiplex PCR reads with MiXCR, giving one entry per CDR3 protein. The sample lists around 440,000 distinct CDR3 sequences, approximately 14% occurring once. The sample taken for sequencing was blood. The receptors were gathered from a woman younger than 30 with Graves' hyperthyroidism.

Concerning this clonotype: The junction departs from germline at one end; a sequencing error may be responsible. The rearrangement links TRBV28 to TRBJ2-2; tentatively, D is TRBD2 (5 bases). Germline CDR1 is MDHEN and CDR2 is SYDVKM. The CDR3 length is 15 residues. This chain's CDR3 is CASSFHGGVPGELLF. Here the CDR3 DNA reads TGTGCCAGCAGTTTCCATGGTGGGGTCCCCGGGGAGCTGCTTTTT.

This clonotype has at least ten counts. This chain connects TRBV15 to TRBJ2-7; unclear D gene. V lost 1 base and J 6 bases, leaving 13 bases between the germline ends. CDR1 is LNHNV, CDR2 YYDKDF, per germline (reference sequence). The CDR3 is 14 amino acids. The CDR3 protein is CATSRAFDIPEQYF. The CDR3 bases are TGTGCCACCAGCAGAGCCTTTGACATACCCGAGCAGTACTTC.

This clonotype was seen at least ten times. The gene calls are TRBV6-1 and TRBJ1-1; TRBD1 matches 10 bases. V dropped 5 bases and J dropped 6; count of bases not matched to a gene: 9. CDR1 MNHNS and CDR2 SASEGT come from the germline V gene. CDR3 length: 15 amino acids. For the CDR3, the DNA is TGTGCCAGCAGTTACGGGACAGGGGTTAACTCTGAAGCTTTCTTT. Its protein is CASSYGTGVNSEAFF.

This clonotype has only a few counts. CDR3 sequence reads: CASSMLASHPGLETQYF. The CDR3, as DNA: TGTGCCAGCAGCATGCTAGCGTCCCACCCTGGCCTGGAGACCCAGTACTTC. The genes are TRBV11-2 and TRBJ2-5; maybe TRBD2 (6 bases). Looked up from germline, CDR1 is SGHAT and CDR2 is FQNNGV. The V and J ends lost 5 bases and 5 bases respectively, with 24 bases between them. The CDR3 has 17 amino acids.

This clonotype was seen more than once but under ten times. The chain has TRBV19 and TRBJ1-6; maybe TRBD1 (6 bases). The CDR3 extends over 14 amino acids. The germline V gene has CDR1 LNHDA and CDR2 SQIVND (reference sequence). Trimming left V 6 bases short and J 4 bases short, with 10 bases between. This CDR3 is CASRGGFYNSPLHF. DNA for the CDR3: TGTGCCAGTAGAGGGGGTTTTTATAATTCACCCCTCCACTTT.

The chain uses TRBV6-2 or TRBV6-3 and TRBJ2-7; tentative D call: TRBD1 (6 bases). Germline V gene lookup returns CDR1 MNHEY and CDR2 SVGEGT. V gave up 4 bases and J gave up 5 bases, with 21 bases separating them. The CDR3 runs to 16 residues. In DNA form, the CDR3 reads TGTGCCAGCAGTTTCCCGGTGGCGGACAGCGGCCACGAGCAGTACTTC. Amino acid sequence: CASSFPVADSGHEQYF.

This clonotype was counted between two and nine times. V usage is TRBV15 and J usage is TRBJ2-1; D is ambiguous. From germline, CDR1 is LNHNV and CDR2 YYDKDF (reference sequence). This CDR3 has 14 amino acids. V was trimmed by 8 bases and J by 4 bases, leaving 15 bases between them. The CDR3 DNA reads as TGTGCCACCCAAGAGCTAGGGCCGTACAATGAGCAGTTCTTC. This encodes CATQELGPYNEQFF.

This clonotype was counted a few times. The chain couples TRBV12-5 to TRBJ2-1; 9 bases align to TRBD2. CDR3 size: 14 residues. The trim removed 6 bases at V and 4 bases at J, leaving 4 bases unmatched. Germline V gene lookup returns CDR1 LGHNT and CDR2 FRNRAP. The CDR3 region is CASGASGVYNEQFF. The CDR3 coding sequence is TGTGCTAGTGGAGCTAGCGGGGTATACAATGAGCAGTTCTTC.

In this sample, this clonotype turned up many times. V is TRBV9 and J is TRBJ1-1; TRBD1 is a possible D gene (5 bases). The CDR3 length is 13 residues. The germline V gene encodes CDR1 SGDLS and CDR2 YYNGEE. V lost 4 bases and J 4 bases, leaving 11 bases between the germline ends. CDR3 bases: TGTGCCAGCAGCCCGACTGGGGGCACTGAAGCTTTCTTT. It encodes CASSPTGGTEAFF.

The table lists this clonotype with a few counts. The V call is TRBV13, the J call TRBJ1-2; 7 bases line up with TRBD1. Germline assignment: CDR1 PRHDT and CDR2 FYEKMQ (reference sequence). Trimming removed 5 bases from V and 8 bases from J; junction bases left unmatched: 17. This CDR3 is built from 16 residues. CDR3 in amino acids: CASSPPSGQVPEGYTF. The CDR3 DNA follows: TGTGCCAGCAGCCCTCCCTCAGGACAGGTACCCGAGGGCTACACCTTC.

This clonotype has ten or more counts. DNA for the CDR3: TGTGCCGCGAAGGAAAACTCCTATAATTCACCCCTCCACTTT. Translated: CAAKENSYNSPLHF. The chain joins TRBV3-1 to TRBJ1-6; D unresolved. V lost 11 bases and J 0 bases, leaving 11 bases between the germline ends. In germline, CDR1 is LGHDT, CDR2 YNNKEL (reference sequence). The CDR3 sequence is 14 residues long.

This clonotype was seen a single time. It may be a read error: a sequence one base away is much more abundant. The chain recombines TRBV10-2 with TRBJ1-2, with D possibly TRBD1 on 5 matching bases. The V gene's germline CDR1 is WSHSY and CDR2 SAAADI. CDR3 length: 15 amino acids. The V end lost 0 bases, the J end lost 7 bases, and 15 bases lay between the germline ends. The CDR3: CASSESRGKGTGYTF. DNA for the CDR3: TGCGCCAGCAGTGAGTCCCGAGGCAAGGGGACTGGCTACACCTTC.

At least ten counts were recorded for this clonotype. The chain employs TRBV11-3 and TRBJ2-2; 9 bases line up with TRBD2. The CDR3 extends over 16 amino acids. V lost 3 bases, J lost 0 bases, and 2 bases stayed unmatched. Germline V gene data show CDR1 as SGHNT and CDR2 as YENEEA. CDR3 residues: CASSFSGSPNTGELFF. CDR3 in DNA: TGTGCCAGCAGCTTTAGCGGGAGCCCGAACACCGGGGAGCTGTTTTTT. The whole variable domain, filled in from reference TRBV11-3 and TRBJ2-2, reads EAGVVQSPRYKIIEKKQPVAFWCNPISGHNTLYWYLQNLGQGPELLIRYENEEAVDDSQLPKDRFSAERLKGVDSTLKIQPAELGDSAVYLCASSFSGSPNTGELFFGEGSRLTVL.